These 4 T cell receptor beta chains were sequenced from one sample in a study of Ad26.COV2.S vaccination and SARS-CoV-2 variants. The treatment denotes: roughly 20 received Ad26.COV2.S at low or high dose, single or two shots; several received placebo; per-sample allocation not given. The samples date from day 63 after the first vaccine or placebo injection. Assay used: immunoSEQ multiplex PCR; TCRdb lists only in-frame clones, some missing. The sample yields roughly 400,000 clones, approximately 90% seen once. Here the sequenced sample was peripheral blood, taken in a trial of Ad26.COV2.S vaccine versus placebo. Source of these receptors: a person aged 18-60 years who received the Ad26.COV2.S COVID-19 vaccine or a placebo.

The rearrangement uses TRBV19 and TRBJ1-3; D remains ambiguous. The CDR3 consists of 13 residues. Germline V CDR1 and CDR2: LNHDA, SQIVND (reference sequence). V was shortened by 5 bases and J by 0 bases, with 5 bases between the two germline ends. The CDR3 region is CASSDISGNTIYF. The CDR3 DNA is TGTGCCAGTAGTGACATCTCTGGAAACACCATATATTTT.

This clone showed up just once. The rearrangement uses TRBV30 and TRBJ1-1; D unresolved. Trimming pared 0 bases from V and 4 bases from J, leaving 12 bases between. This CDR3 has 14 residues. Germline values: CDR1 GTSNPN, CDR2 SVGIG (reference sequence). The CDR3 DNA reads TGTGCCTGGAGTGTACACCATCGAGGCACTGAAGCTTTCTTT. This codes for CAWSVHHRGTEAFF.

V is TRBV25-1 and J is TRBJ2-7; 12 bases are shared with TRBD2. Per the germline V gene, CDR1 is MGHDK and CDR2 is SYGVNS. Trimming at V came to 1 base and at J to 0 bases, leaving 4 bases not matched to a gene. The CDR3 runs 17 residues. CDR3 sequence: CASSELTSGGSSYEQYF. In DNA form, the CDR3 reads TGTGCCAGCAGTGAATTGACTAGCGGGGGTTCCTCCTACGAGCAGTACTTC.

The chain recombines TRBV5-8 with TRBJ1-5, with 7 bases that match TRBD1. Germline V CDR1 and CDR2: SGHTS, YDEGEE. After removal of 0 bases from V and 0 bases from J, the junction contained 6 bases not matched to a gene. The length of the CDR3 is 17 residues. The DNA for the CDR3 is TGTGCCAGCAGCTTGGGCTGGGGACAGCATAGCAATCAGCCCCAGCATTTT. Translated, it gives CASSLGWGQHSNQPQHF.